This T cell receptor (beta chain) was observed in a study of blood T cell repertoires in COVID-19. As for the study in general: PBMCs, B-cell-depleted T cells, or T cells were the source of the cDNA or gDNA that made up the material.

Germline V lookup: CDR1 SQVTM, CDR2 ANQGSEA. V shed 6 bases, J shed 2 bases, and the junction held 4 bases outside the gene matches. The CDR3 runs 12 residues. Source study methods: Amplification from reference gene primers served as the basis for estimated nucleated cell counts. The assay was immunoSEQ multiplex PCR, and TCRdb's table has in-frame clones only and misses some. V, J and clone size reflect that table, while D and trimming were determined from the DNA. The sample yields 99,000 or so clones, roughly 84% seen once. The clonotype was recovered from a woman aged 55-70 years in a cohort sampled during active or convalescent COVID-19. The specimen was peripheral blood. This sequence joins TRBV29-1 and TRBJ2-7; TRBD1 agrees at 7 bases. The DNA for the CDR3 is TGCAGCGTACGACAGGGCGCCTACGAGCAGTACTTC. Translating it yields CSVRQGAYEQYF.